These T cell receptor beta chains were read from a single sample in a study of blood T cell repertoires in COVID-19. This table comes from immunoSEQ multiplex PCR, and its TCRdb copy is limited to in-frame clones, with some not included. This sample has 200,000 to 250,000 clones, with roughly 85% found just once. Sequences were obtained from peripheral blood. Every receptor here comes from a woman older than 75 with acute or convalescent COVID-19. CDR3s include the opening cysteine and the closing phenylalanine or tryptophan. The D gene is left open where the match is weak. Expanded clones are given a class, and other clones once, few, many or no size at all.

v_call: TRBV11-3; j_call: TRBJ2-1; d_call: TRBD2; clone_size: .; cdr3_nt: TGTGCCAGCAGCCTGTCTCTAGCGGGGGGCTATGAGCAGTTCTTC; cdr3_aa: CASSLSLAGGYEQFF
v_call: TRBV2; j_call: TRBJ1-1; d_call: TRBD1; clone_size: .; cdr3_nt: TGTGCCAGCAGGAAGTCAGGACAGGGGGCTGAAGCTTTCTTT; cdr3_aa: CASRKSGQGAEAFF
v_call: TRBV7-2; j_call: TRBJ2-7; d_call: .; clone_size: .; cdr3_nt: TGTGCCAGCAGCTTAGCTTCCGGAGACGAGCAGTACTTC; cdr3_aa: CASSLASGDEQYF
v_call: TRBV18; j_call: TRBJ1-5; d_call: .; clone_size: .; cdr3_nt: TGTGCCAGCTCACCATCAAGGCAGGGGAACAATCAGCCCCAGCATTTT; cdr3_aa: CASSPSRQGNNQPQHF
v_call: TRBV30; j_call: TRBJ1-1; d_call: TRBD1; clone_size: once; cdr3_nt: TGTGCCTGTACCCAGGACAGGGCAACTGAAGCTTTCTTT; cdr3_aa: CACTQDRATEAFF
v_call: TRBV9; j_call: TRBJ2-3; d_call: .; clone_size: .; cdr3_nt: TGTGCCAGCAGCTCAGAGCGGACGGTGAGCACAGATACGCAGTATTTT; cdr3_aa: CASSSERTVSTDTQYF
v_call: TRBV2; j_call: TRBJ1-5; d_call: .; clone_size: .; cdr3_nt: TGTGCCAGCAGTGGTGGCTCACCAAGCAATCAGCCCCAGCATTTT; cdr3_aa: CASSGGSPSNQPQHF
v_call: TRBV3-1/TRBV3-2; j_call: TRBJ1-2; d_call: .; clone_size: .; cdr3_nt: TGTGCCAGCAGCTGGGGGGGAGCTAACTATGGCTACACCTTC; cdr3_aa: CASSWGGANYGYTF
v_call: TRBV28; j_call: TRBJ1-6; d_call: TRBD1; clone_size: .; cdr3_nt: TGTGCCAGCCGGACAGGGGACAATTCACCCCTCCACTTT; cdr3_aa: CASRTGDNSPLHF
v_call: TRBV7-2; j_call: TRBJ2-5; d_call: TRBD2; clone_size: once; cdr3_nt: TGTGCCAGCAGCTTAATCCTAGCGGGCCAAGAGACCCAGTACTTC; cdr3_aa: CASSLILAGQETQYF
v_call: TRBV19; j_call: TRBJ2-2; d_call: TRBD1; clone_size: .; cdr3_nt: TGTGCCAGTAGGTCATCGACAGGGTCGGACACCGGGGAGCTGTTTTTT; cdr3_aa: CASRSSTGSDTGELFF
v_call: TRBV5-1; j_call: TRBJ1-2; d_call: .; clone_size: .; cdr3_nt: TGCGCCAGCAGCTTGGAACCTTCGGGGGGCTACACCTTC; cdr3_aa: CASSLEPSGGYTF
v_call: TRBV7-8; j_call: TRBJ2-2; d_call: .; clone_size: .; cdr3_nt: TGTGCCAGCAGCTTAGGGGGCAGAACCGGGGAGCTGTTTTTT; cdr3_aa: CASSLGGRTGELFF
v_call: TRBV2; j_call: TRBJ1-5; d_call: .; clone_size: .; cdr3_nt: TGTGCCAGCTCACCCGAAGGCGGTAGCAATCAGCCCCAGCATTTT; cdr3_aa: CASSPEGGSNQPQHF
v_call: TRBV29-1; j_call: TRBJ1-1; d_call: TRBD1; clone_size: .; cdr3_nt: TGCAGCGTCCCCAACCCCGGGACAGGGAATCCCATGAACACTGAAGCTTTCTTT; cdr3_aa: CSVPNPGTGNPMNTEAFF
v_call: TRBV9; j_call: TRBJ2-3; d_call: TRBD1; clone_size: .; cdr3_nt: TGTGCCAGCAGCGCCGCAGGGGGCGACACAGATACGCAGTATTTT; cdr3_aa: CASSAAGGDTDTQYF
v_call: TRBV12-5; j_call: TRBJ2-1; d_call: .; clone_size: .; cdr3_nt: TGTGCTAGTGGTTTGGACGGGACCTACAATGAGCAGTTCTTC; cdr3_aa: CASGLDGTYNEQFF
v_call: TRBV2; j_call: TRBJ1-1; d_call: .; clone_size: .; cdr3_nt: TGTGCCAGCAGTGAAGGTCCCAGGCGCGGGGAGGCTTTCTTT; cdr3_aa: CASSEGPRRGEAFF
v_call: TRBV5-5; j_call: TRBJ1-2; d_call: .; clone_size: .; cdr3_nt: TGTGCCAGCAGCTTGGAGGGACACAACTATGGCTACACCTTC; cdr3_aa: CASSLEGHNYGYTF
v_call: TRBV2; j_call: TRBJ1-5; d_call: TRBD1; clone_size: .; cdr3_nt: TGTGCCAGCACCTGGGGACAGGGGGCCGATCAGCCCCAGCATTTT; cdr3_aa: CASTWGQGADQPQHF
v_call: TRBV15; j_call: TRBJ1-2; d_call: .; clone_size: .; cdr3_nt: TGTGCCACCAGCAGAGATTTGGCCTCGCGGAACTATGGCTACACCTTC; cdr3_aa: CATSRDLASRNYGYTF
v_call: TRBV6-6; j_call: TRBJ2-5; d_call: TRBD1; clone_size: .; cdr3_nt: TGTGCCAGCAGTTACCAGGGGACAGGGGTCGGGGAGACCCAGTACTTC; cdr3_aa: CASSYQGTGVGETQYF
v_call: TRBV7-2; j_call: TRBJ2-2; d_call: .; clone_size: .; cdr3_nt: TGTGCCAGCAGCCCCCGGGGGAAGACTAGACCGAACACCGGGGAGCTGTTTTTT; cdr3_aa: CASSPRGKTRPNTGELFF
v_call: TRBV18; j_call: TRBJ2-7; d_call: TRBD1; clone_size: once; cdr3_nt: TGTGCCAGCTCACCGGGACAGGGTGAAACCTACGAGCAGTACTTC; cdr3_aa: CASSPGQGETYEQYF
v_call: TRBV2; j_call: TRBJ2-3; d_call: TRBD2; clone_size: .; cdr3_nt: TGTGCCAGCAGTGAAGGGGGAGGGTTAAGCACAGATACGCAGTATTTT; cdr3_aa: CASSEGGGLSTDTQYF
v_call: TRBV11-3; j_call: TRBJ2-7; d_call: .; clone_size: .; cdr3_nt: TGTGCCAGCAGCTTAGGTGGACAGACCGGAAACTACGAGCAGTACTTC; cdr3_aa: CASSLGGQTGNYEQYF
v_call: TRBV3-1/TRBV3-2; j_call: TRBJ1-6; d_call: .; clone_size: .; cdr3_nt: TGTGCCAGCAGCCTCCGACCTACTAATAATTCACCCCTCCACTTT; cdr3_aa: CASSLRPTNNSPLHF
v_call: TRBV2; j_call: TRBJ2-5; d_call: TRBD1; clone_size: .; cdr3_nt: TGTGCCAGCGGACACAGGGGATCCCAGTACTTC; cdr3_aa: CASGHRGSQYF
v_call: TRBV6-1; j_call: TRBJ2-7; d_call: .; clone_size: .; cdr3_nt: TGTGCCAGCAGTGAACCCGGGACAACCTACGAGCAGTACTTC; cdr3_aa: CASSEPGTTYEQYF
v_call: TRBV6-5; j_call: TRBJ2-4; d_call: TRBD2; clone_size: .; cdr3_nt: TGTGCCAGCAGTTACTCGTCGTCGGGGGGGGTAAACATTCAGTACTTC; cdr3_aa: CASSYSSSGGVNIQYF
v_call: TRBV29-1; j_call: TRBJ2-7; d_call: TRBD1; clone_size: .; cdr3_nt: TGCAGCGTGACCGGGACAGCCAGCTACGAGCAGTACTTC; cdr3_aa: CSVTGTASYEQYF
v_call: TRBV5-4; j_call: TRBJ2-7; d_call: TRBD1; clone_size: .; cdr3_nt: TGTGCCAGCAGCTTAGACAGGGGGCAAGAGCAGTACTTC; cdr3_aa: CASSLDRGQEQYF
v_call: TRBV6-4; j_call: TRBJ1-4; d_call: .; clone_size: .; cdr3_nt: TGTGCCAGCAGTGGGCGGCTCAAACCAACTAATGAAAAACTGTTTTTT; cdr3_aa: CASSGRLKPTNEKLFF
v_call: TRBV7-2; j_call: TRBJ2-2; d_call: TRBD2; clone_size: .; cdr3_nt: TGTGCCAGCAGCTTAGATACTAGCGGGGGGGAGCTGTTTTTT; cdr3_aa: CASSLDTSGGELFF
v_call: TRBV6-5; j_call: TRBJ1-5; d_call: .; clone_size: .; cdr3_nt: TGTGCCAGCAGCCGGGGGGGCAATCAGCCCCAGCATTTT; cdr3_aa: CASSRGGNQPQHF
v_call: TRBV6-5; j_call: TRBJ2-7; d_call: TRBD1; clone_size: many; cdr3_nt: TGTGCCAGCAGAGCGGAGACAGGGGCCTACTACGAGCAGTACTTC; cdr3_aa: CASRAETGAYYEQYF
v_call: TRBV6-2/TRBV6-3; j_call: TRBJ1-2; d_call: TRBD1; clone_size: .; cdr3_nt: TGTGCCAGCAGTTTGGGGGACAGGCGAAACTATGGCTACACCTTC; cdr3_aa: CASSLGDRRNYGYTF
v_call: TRBV7-9; j_call: TRBJ1-5; d_call: TRBD1; clone_size: .; cdr3_nt: TGTGCCAGCAGCTTAGCCGGGACAGGGATTAATCAGCCCCAGCATTTT; cdr3_aa: CASSLAGTGINQPQHF
v_call: TRBV30; j_call: TRBJ2-6; d_call: .; clone_size: .; cdr3_nt: TGTGCCTGGAGTGGTCCGCTACCTGGGGCCAACGTCCTGACTTTC; cdr3_aa: CAWSGPLPGANVLTF
v_call: TRBV10-3; j_call: TRBJ1-2; d_call: .; clone_size: once; cdr3_nt: TGTGCCATCAGAGGGGATCCGCCTTATGGCTACACCTTC; cdr3_aa: CAIRGDPPYGYTF
v_call: TRBV2; j_call: TRBJ1-5; d_call: .; clone_size: .; cdr3_nt: TGTGCCAGCAGTGAAGATAGGGGGACCAATCAGCCCCAGCATTTT; cdr3_aa: CASSEDRGTNQPQHF
v_call: TRBV18; j_call: TRBJ1-4; d_call: TRBD1; clone_size: once; cdr3_nt: TGTGCCAGCTCACCTTTGACAGGGGAAGAAAAACTGTTTTTT; cdr3_aa: CASSPLTGEEKLFF
v_call: TRBV2; j_call: TRBJ1-1; d_call: TRBD1; clone_size: .; cdr3_nt: TGTGCCAGCAGTGAACTCAGGGGGCGTGAAGCTTTCTTT; cdr3_aa: CASSELRGREAFF
v_call: TRBV7-3; j_call: TRBJ1-2; d_call: TRBD1; clone_size: .; cdr3_nt: TGTGCCAGCAGCTTAGGGTCTCCAGGACAGGGTGTCAACTATGGCTACACCTTC; cdr3_aa: CASSLGSPGQGVNYGYTF
v_call: TRBV2; j_call: TRBJ1-2; d_call: .; clone_size: .; cdr3_nt: TGTGCCAGCAGTGAAGAATGGGGAGTAGATGGCTACACCTTC; cdr3_aa: CASSEEWGVDGYTF
v_call: TRBV3-1/TRBV3-2; j_call: TRBJ2-1; d_call: TRBD2; clone_size: few; cdr3_nt: TGTGCCAGCAGCCAAGGTTTTTATAGCGGGGGTAACAATGAGCAGTTCTTC; cdr3_aa: CASSQGFYSGGNNEQFF
v_call: TRBV2; j_call: TRBJ2-2; d_call: TRBD2; clone_size: .; cdr3_nt: TGTGCCAGCACGCTAGCGGGGACCACCGGGGAGCTGTTTTTT; cdr3_aa: CASTLAGTTGELFF
v_call: TRBV24-1; j_call: TRBJ2-1; d_call: TRBD1; clone_size: .; cdr3_nt: TGTGCCACTTCCAGGACAGGGGGCAATGAGCAGTTCTTC; cdr3_aa: CATSRTGGNEQFF
v_call: TRBV4-1; j_call: TRBJ1-2; d_call: TRBD1; clone_size: .; cdr3_nt: TGCGCCAGCAGCCAAACGACAGGGACTAACTATGGCTACACCTTC; cdr3_aa: CASSQTTGTNYGYTF